This entry describes one TCR beta chain. It has no known antigen specificity. It has no much larger one-base neighbor in the sample; base qualities were not kept. The record originates from a study of T-cell reconstitution after alpha-beta-depleted transplantation in children listed by TCRdb under 2016. Broadly, across the study: T-cell immune reconstitution after TCRalphabeta/CD19-depleted allogeneic hematopoietic cell transplantation in children was quantitatively tracked in the study by means of TCR repertoire profiling.

The library was obtained by PCR. The sequencer listed for this sample is Illumina HiSeq 2500. TCR library preparation used molecular barcoding, with unique molecular identifiers applied to normalize quantification of the TCRbeta repertoire. Clones were called with MiXCR by TCRdb after fastp trimmed the public reads at Q25, and only in-frame beta chains were retained. When rows share a CDR3 protein, they turn into one entry using the most common DNA and genes. The sample table holds about 460,000 distinct CDR3 sequences, of which over 9.5% were seen once. The top ten clones comprise 2% of the sample. The research as a whole found: Over the following months the frequencies of hyperexpanded clones went down, and after one year T-cell counts and TCRbeta diversity were mostly credited to newly produced T cells. Apparently early alphabetaT-cell count recovery about two months after transplant reportedly relied on only several hundred rapidly expanded clones derived from non-depleted graft cells. In some patients, high TCRbeta diversity at day 60 was attributed to recipient T cells and intrathymic progenitors that had survived conditioning.

The sample's treatment or condition label, in plain terms: allogeneic hematopoietic cell transplantation with graft depleted of TCRalphabeta T cells and CD19 B cells. TCRalphabeta/CD19-depleted allogeneic hematopoietic cell grafts were given to the transplant recipients, all of whom were children. The CDR3 covers 13 residues, taking in both the cysteine and the phenylalanine. The CDR3 DNA has 39 bases and is translated from base 1. After removal of 3 bases from V and 10 bases from J, the junction retains 4 bases not matched to a gene. CDR1 MGHRA and CDR2 YSYEKL were looked up in the germline V gene.

In this chain, TRBV4-1 is recombined with TRBJ2-1, and TRBD1 matches 9 of the central bases. The material sequenced was PBMCs, taken before TCRalphabeta/CD19-depleted stem cell transplant. The TCR sequence derives from a child aged 2-15 years with inherited bone marrow failure, due to receive a stem cell transplant. The CDR3 region: CASSHHRGPEQFF. At the DNA level, the sequence is TGCGCCAGCAGCCATCACAGGGGGCCGGAGCAGTTCTTC.